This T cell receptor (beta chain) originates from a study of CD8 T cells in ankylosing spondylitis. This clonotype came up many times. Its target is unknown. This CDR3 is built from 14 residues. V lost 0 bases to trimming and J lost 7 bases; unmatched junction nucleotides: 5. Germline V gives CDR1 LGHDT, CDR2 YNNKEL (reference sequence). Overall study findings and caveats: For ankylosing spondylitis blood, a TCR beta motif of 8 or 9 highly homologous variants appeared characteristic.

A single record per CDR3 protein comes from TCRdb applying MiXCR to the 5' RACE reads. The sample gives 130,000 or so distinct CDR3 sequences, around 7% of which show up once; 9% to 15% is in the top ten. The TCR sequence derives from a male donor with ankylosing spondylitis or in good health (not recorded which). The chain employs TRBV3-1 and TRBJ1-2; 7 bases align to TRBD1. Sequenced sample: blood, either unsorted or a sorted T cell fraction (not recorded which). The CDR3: CASSQDRQGGGYTF. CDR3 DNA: TGTGCCAGCAGCCAAGATAGACAGGGAGGTGGCTACACCTTC. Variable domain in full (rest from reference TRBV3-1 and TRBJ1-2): DTAVSQTPKYLVTQMGNDKSIKCEQNLGHDTMYWYKQDSKKFLKIMFSYNNKELIINETVPNRFSPKSPDKAHLNLHINSLELGDSAVYFCASSQDRQGGGYTFGSGTRLTVV.